These 7 T cell receptor beta chains came from one sample sequenced in a study of Graves' ophthalmopathy and Graves' hyperthyroidism. Amplification from RNA transcripts yielded the TCR beta CDR3 regions. After a first-round RT-PCR with HTBI primers, a second-round multiplex PCR was run. TCRdb reprocessed the multiplex PCR reads via MiXCR and lists one record per CDR3 protein. The data show hundreds of thousands of distinct CDR3 sequences, about two fifths seen once. The sequencing sample was made of peripheral blood. The origin of the receptors is an adult man with Graves' ophthalmopathy.

In this sample, this clonotype turned up a few times. V usage is TRBV7-9 and J usage is TRBJ2-2, with 11 bases that match TRBD2. The length of the CDR3 is 15 residues. Germline CDR1 is SEHNR and CDR2 is FQNEAQ (reference sequence). The V gene end was trimmed by 3 bases and the J gene end by 5 bases; junction bases not matched to a gene: 2. The CDR3 coding sequence is TGTGCCAGCAGCTTGCTAGCGGGGGGAACCGGGGAGCTGTTTTTT. This codes for CASSLLAGGTGELFF.

In its sample, this clonotype was seen once. A much larger clone lies one base from this, so it may be a read error. The V call is TRBV7-3, the J call TRBJ1-2, with 8 nucleotides matching TRBD1. The CDR3 spans 15 residues. Looked up from germline, CDR1 is SGHTA and CDR2 is FQGTGA. The CDR3: CASSPRTGISYGYAF. For the CDR3, the DNA is TGTGCCAGCAGTCCCCGGACAGGGATTAGCTATGGCTACGCCTTC.

This rearrangement joins TRBV24-1 to TRBJ1-2; a possible D gene is TRBD1 (5 bases). The CDR3 consists of 14 residues. The V and J ends lost 4 bases and 4 bases respectively, with 12 bases between them. Germline CDR1 KGHDR, CDR2 SFDVKD. The CDR3 DNA reads as TGTGCCACCAGTGACGTGGGACTCCTCTATGGCTACACCTTC. It is translated as CATSDVGLLYGYTF.

The chain carries TRBV4-1 and TRBJ1-1, with D possibly TRBD1 on 5 matching bases. The V end was cut by 3 bases, the J end by 1 base, with 18 bases between. Germline V gene data show CDR1 as MGHRA and CDR2 as YSYEKL. The CDR3 is made up of 17 amino acids. For the CDR3, the DNA is TGCGCCAGCAGCCAGGGACGAGGAAAAGGACCGAACACTGAAGCTTTCTTT. This gives the protein CASSQGRGKGPNTEAFF.

J is TRBJ2-1 and V is TRBV19; D might be TRBD1 (7 bases). The V end was cut by 6 bases, the J end by 4 bases, with 16 bases between. The V gene's germline CDR1 is LNHDA and CDR2 SQIVND (reference sequence). This CDR3 spans 15 amino acids. The CDR3 sequence is CASSYDRAGYNEQFF. CDR3 DNA sequence: TGTGCCAGTAGCTACGACAGGGCGGGGTACAATGAGCAGTTCTTC.

Notes on this clonotype: The CDR3 does not close with the conserved phenylalanine or tryptophan, likely indicating a read error. No DNA is shown, since the ends of the CDR3 on it are uncertain; the CDR3 is the one TCRdb lists. This chain links TRBV7-8 with TRBJ1-3. Inclusive of both ends, the CDR3 amounts to 8 amino acids. CDR1 SGHVS and CDR2 FQNEAQ come from the germline V gene. CDR3 residues: CASSKRGA.

This clonotype was seen only a few times. J is TRBJ1-2 and V is TRBV5-6, with 12 bases that match TRBD1. The CDR3 contains 16 residues. J gave up 8 bases and V 2 bases, and 10 bases lay outside the gene matches. The germline gives CDR1 SGHDT, CDR2 YYEEEE. CDR3: CASSFHPGQGAGGYTF. The CDR3 coding sequence is TGTGCCAGCAGCTTCCATCCGGGACAGGGGGCGGGAGGCTACACCTTC.